This T cell receptor beta chain was obtained from a study of T cells in Graves' hyperthyroidism and ophthalmopathy. J was trimmed by 6 bases and V by 1 base; bases with no gene match: 20. Germline V CDR1 and CDR2: SGHTA, FQGNSA. This CDR3 region has 19 residues. The study, taken as a whole, reports: A model of 13 V-J pairs discriminated ophthalmopathy from stable hyperthyroidism. Blood held most thyroid clonotypes expanded above 0.001 frequency.

This clonotype was observed a handful of times. The antigen is unknown. TCR beta CDR3 regions were amplified from RNA transcripts. The HTBI set primed first-round TCR CDR3 RT-PCR. TCRdb called the multiplex PCR reads again in MiXCR, with one record for every CDR3 protein. Among 550,000 to 700,000 distinct CDR3 sequences, more than 45% were seen once, and the ten largest hold roughly 19%. Patients with uncontrolled infections, other autoimmune diseases, pregnancy or lactation were excluded. This sequence was found in an adult woman with Graves' disease, either hyperthyroidism or ophthalmopathy (not recorded which). The sample taken for sequencing was peripheral blood or thyroid tissue (not recorded which). The rearrangement joins TRBV7-2 to TRBJ2-7, with TRBD2 matching over 8 bases. The CDR3 loop reads CASSLGVSWLAGPPREQYF. The CDR3 region has the DNA TGTGCCAGCAGCTTAGGAGTTTCGTGGCTAGCGGGCCCCCCACGCGAGCAGTACTTC. The variable domain in full, with the rest retrieved from reference TRBV7-2 and TRBJ2-7, is GAGVSQSPSNKVTEKGKDVELRCDPISGHTALYWYRQSLGQGLEFLIYFQGNSAPDKSGLPSDRFSAERTGGSVSTLTIQRTQQEDSAVYLCASSLGVSWLAGPPREQYFGPGTRLTVT.